The rows below give T cell receptor beta chains drawn from one sample of a study of blood T cell repertoires in COVID-19. TCRdb keeps only in-frame clones here, not all; method: immunoSEQ multiplex PCR. The table has about 220,000 clones, around 84% seen once. The sequencing input was peripheral blood. The source of these receptors is a man in his forties or fifties who had recovered from COVID-19. CDR3s include the opening cysteine and the closing phenylalanine or tryptophan. Each record gives: clone size, J gene, D gene, V gene, CDR3 protein, CDR3 DNA. The D gene is left open where the match is weak. Clone size is shown for a subset of rows, as once, few, many or a class of expanded clone.

few TRBJ1-2 NA TRBV11-2 CASSSVNYGYTF TGTGCCAGCAGCTCCGTAAACTATGGCTACACCTTC
NA TRBJ2-2 TRBD1 TRBV5-1 CASSYTGVTGELFF TGCGCCAGCAGCTACACAGGGGTCACCGGGGAGCTGTTTTTT
NA TRBJ2-2 TRBD2 TRBV11-2 CASSLANSGRRTGELFF TGTGCCAGCAGCTTAGCTAATAGCGGGAGACGCACCGGGGAGCTGTTTTTT
NA TRBJ2-3 TRBD2 TRBV7-9 CASSRLAGGDSDTQYF TGTGCCAGCAGCAGACTAGCGGGAGGTGATTCGGATACGCAGTATTTT
NA TRBJ2-3 TRBD2 TRBV27 CASSLGTGTSGRDTQYF TGTGCCAGCAGTTTGGGGACCGGAACTAGCGGGAGGGATACGCAGTATTTT
NA TRBJ2-5 NA TRBV28 CASSLLQAYQETQYF TGTGCCAGCAGTCTACTGCAGGCATACCAAGAGACCCAGTACTTC
NA TRBJ2-7 NA TRBV28 CASSFEQGTYEQYF TGTGCCAGCAGTTTTGAACAGGGGACTTACGAGCAGTACTTC
few TRBJ2-1 TRBD2 TRBV3-1/TRBV3-2 CASSRRSSGGYNEQFF TGTGCCAGCAGCCGCCGGAGTAGCGGGGGGTACAATGAGCAGTTCTTC
NA TRBJ1-1 TRBD1 TRBV28 CASRGGQTKAFF TGTGCCAGCAGGGGGGGACAGACAAAAGCTTTCTTT
NA TRBJ2-7 TRBD2 TRBV11-2 CASSSLGLAGEGYEQYF TGTGCCAGCAGCTCTCTCGGACTAGCGGGGGAGGGCTACGAGCAGTACTTC
NA TRBJ1-2 NA TRBV2 CASSGTGGYGYTF TGTGCCAGCAGTGGGACGGGAGGCTATGGCTACACCTTC
NA TRBJ2-1 NA TRBV6-1 CASSEVSGYNEQFF TGTGCCAGCAGTGAAGTTTCGGGGTACAATGAGCAGTTCTTC
NA TRBJ2-1 TRBD2 TRBV14 CASSPLGLARIDEQFF TGTGCCAGCAGCCCACTGGGACTAGCAAGAATTGATGAGCAGTTCTTC
NA TRBJ1-1 NA TRBV28 CASSGSQRKNTEAFF TGTGCCAGCAGTGGGTCACAGCGGAAAAACACTGAAGCTTTCTTT
NA TRBJ1-5 NA TRBV5-6 CASSLQGLYQPQHF TGTGCCAGCAGCTTACAGGGTCTTTATCAGCCCCAGCATTTT
NA TRBJ2-7 NA TRBV6-5 CASSYGRDRSSYEQYF TGTGCCAGCAGTTACGGTCGTGACAGGAGCTCCTACGAGCAGTACTTC